One sample yielded the 25 T cell receptor beta chains listed below, sequenced in a study of T-cell memory formation after mild COVID-19. Each CDR3 protein is one row after TCRdb ran MiXCR on the 5' RACE reads. The data hold 500,000 to 600,000 distinct CDR3 sequences, with about 20% observed a single time. The sequencing input was PBMCs or a T cell subset sorted from them (not recorded which). These receptors were obtained from an adult woman who had mild COVID-19 (a few samples of this study predate the infection). Cell type and time point are not known.

This clonotype has ten or more counts. V usage is TRBV12-3 or TRBV12-4 and J usage is TRBJ2-3; D not certain. Trimming removed 1 base from V and 5 bases from J, with 4 bases in between. This CDR3 spans 12 amino acids. The CDR3 reads CASSLGIDTQYF. The CDR3 region has the DNA TGTGCCAGCAGTTTAGGTATAGATACGCAGTATTTT.

J is TRBJ2-7 and V is TRBV7-2, with D perhaps being TRBD1 or TRBD2 (6 bases each). Trimming took 5 bases from V and 4 from J, leaving 15 bases between them. Germline assignment: CDR1 SGHTA and CDR2 FQGNSA. The CDR3 runs to 14 residues. This CDR3 is CASSRPGAAYEQYF. Here the CDR3 DNA reads TGTGCCAGCAGCCGTCCGGGGGCGGCATACGAGCAGTACTTC.

The chain joins TRBV29-1 to TRBJ1-2; D is possibly TRBD1 (5 bases). Germline V gene sequence: CDR1 SQVTM, CDR2 ANQGSEA. The CDR3 loop spans 14 amino acids. The germline V and J ends were trimmed by 2 bases and 6 bases, with 16 bases remaining between them. The CDR3 region is CSVEFLTGDDGYTF. The CDR3 DNA sequence: TGCAGCGTTGAATTTCTAACGGGGGATGATGGCTACACCTTC.

The chain recombines TRBV20-1 with TRBJ2-7; 9 bases line up with TRBD1. This CDR3 is built from 14 residues. Germline loops: CDR1 DFQATT, CDR2 SNEGSKA (reference sequence). J lost 1 base, V lost 7 bases, and 8 bases had no gene match. The CDR3 nucleotides read TGCAGTGTCGGACAGGGGACGATATCCTACGAGCAGTACTTC. It is translated as CSVGQGTISYEQYF.

There are a few counts of this clonotype. The V gene is TRBV5-1, the J gene TRBJ2-1; TRBD1 aligns across 7 bases. Germline V gene data show CDR1 as SGHRS and CDR2 as YFSETQ. V was pared by 5 bases and J by 5 bases, with 1 base of the junction left unmatched. This CDR3 has 12 residues. CDR3 sequence: CASRQGDNEQFF. The CDR3 DNA sequence: TGCGCCAGCAGGCAGGGGGACAATGAGCAGTTCTTC.

The CDR3 loop reads CASSQDRGRGSYTF. Here the CDR3 DNA reads TGTGCCAGCAGTCAGGACAGGGGTCGGGGTTCCTACACCTTC. The V call is TRBV2, the J call TRBJ1-2; 9 bases line up with TRBD1. The CDR3 consists of 14 residues. The V segment lost 5 bases and the J segment 10 bases; nucleotides outside the gene matches: 11. Germline-derived CDR1 and CDR2 are SNHLY and FYNNEI.

The rearrangement joins TRBV24-1 to TRBJ2-2, with a tentative D call TRBD2 (7 bases). Between the trimmed V and J ends, which lost 2 bases and 1 base, there was a span of 10 bases. The germline CDR1 and CDR2 sequences are KGHDR and SFDVKD. The CDR3 covers 16 residues. In nucleotides, the CDR3 is TGTGCCACCAGTGATTGGGGGGGGCAGAACACCGGGGAGCTGTTTTTT. Its protein product is CATSDWGGQNTGELFF.

The chain has TRBV9 and TRBJ2-3; 8 bases agree with TRBD1. The trim removed 0 bases at V and 4 bases at J, leaving 7 bases unmatched. Germline loops: CDR1 SGDLS, CDR2 YYNGEE. The CDR3 contains 16 residues. The CDR3 bases are TGTGCCAGCAGCGTAGACCGCGACAGGGGATCAGATACGCAGTATTTT. This sequence encodes CASSVDRDRGSDTQYF. Filled out from reference TRBV9 and TRBJ2-3, the complete variable domain reads DSGVTQTPKHLITATGQRVTLRCSPRSGDLSVYWYQQSLDQGLQFLIQYYNGEERAKGNILERFSAQQFPDLHSELNLSSLELGDSALYFCASSVDRDRGSDTQYFGPGTRLTVL.

This chain uses TRBV27 with TRBJ1-2; D possibly corresponds to TRBD1 (6 bases). Trimming took 5 bases from V and 4 from J, leaving 8 bases between them. The CDR3 loop spans 12 amino acids. CDR1 and CDR2 (germline): MNHEY, SMNVEV (reference sequence). The CDR3 is CASSDRLYGYTF. Here the CDR3 DNA reads TGTGCCAGCAGTGACAGGCTCTATGGCTACACCTTC.

This clonotype was counted at least ten times. The chain links TRBV5-4 to TRBJ2-7; 9 bases fit TRBD1. The CDR3 is 15 residues long. V lost 2 bases, J lost 2 bases, and 5 bases stayed unmatched. CDR1 and CDR2 from the germline V gene are SGHNT and YYREEE (reference sequence). The CDR3 DNA sequence: TGTGCCAGCAGCTTTGGGGACAGGGAGGCCTACGAGCAGTACTTC. It translates to CASSFGDREAYEQYF.

This clonotype was seen a handful of times. The V call is TRBV7-2, the J call TRBJ2-1, with 10 nucleotides matching TRBD1. The CDR3 length is 16 residues. Germline trimming cut 1 base from V and 3 bases from J; bases unmatched to any gene: 3. The germline V gene has CDR1 SGHTA and CDR2 FQGNSA. CDR3 residues: CASSLVRTGGYNEQFF. The DNA for the CDR3 is TGTGCCAGCAGCTTAGTTCGGACAGGGGGCTACAATGAGCAGTTCTTC.

J is TRBJ1-2 and V is TRBV21-1; the table gives TRBD1 as D, unverified against the DNA. TRBV21-1 is classified as a pseudogene. This CDR3 spans 16 amino acids. DNA for the CDR3: TGTGCCAGCGGAAAGGAGACAGGGGGTGCAAACTATGGCTACACCTTC. Translating gives CASGKETGGANYGYTF.

The genes are TRBV30 and TRBJ2-7, with 8 bases fitting TRBD2. With V trimmed by 5 bases and J by 0 bases, 6 bases remained unmatched. This CDR3 contains 14 residues. Germline assignment: CDR1 GTSNPN and CDR2 SVGIG (reference sequence). The CDR3, as DNA: TGTGCCTGGGAGAAAAGCGGGAGCTCCTACGAGCAGTACTTC. This sequence encodes CAWEKSGSSYEQYF.

V gene TRBV29-1 combines with J gene TRBJ2-3, with TRBD2 identical over 11 bases. This CDR3 has 14 amino acids. The J segment lost 6 bases and the V segment lost 6 bases, leaving 8 bases of the junction unmatched. Germline lookup yields CDR1 SQVTM and CDR2 ANQGSEA. In DNA form, the CDR3 reads TGCAGCGTACGTGGGACTAGCGGTAGGGATACGCAGTATTTT. As protein: CSVRGTSGRDTQYF.

The chain recombines TRBV7-2 with TRBJ2-5; a possible D gene is TRBD1 (6 bases). Looked up from germline, CDR1 is SGHTA and CDR2 is FQGNSA. V lost 5 bases and J 0 bases, leaving 10 bases between the germline ends. The CDR3 consists of 14 residues. In DNA, the CDR3 is TGTGCCAGCAGCCCTTGGACAGACCAAGAGACCCAGTACTTC. This gives the protein CASSPWTDQETQYF. Together with reference TRBV7-2 and TRBJ2-5, the CDR3 gives the full variable domain: GAGVSQSPSNKVTEKGKDVELRCDPISGHTALYWYRQSLGQGLEFLIYFQGNSAPDKSGLPSDRFSAERTGGSVSTLTIQRTQQEDSAVYLCASSPWTDQETQYFGPGTRLLVL.

This clonotype was picked up a small number of times. The V and J genes are TRBV21-1 and TRBJ1-5. TRBV21-1 is a pseudogene. The CDR3 is 16 residues long. The CDR3 nucleotides read TGTGCCAGCAGCAAAGTATTAGGGTGGGAACATCAGCCCCAGCATTTT. It is translated as CASSKVLGWEHQPQHF.

The V call is TRBV2, the J call TRBJ1-1, with a tentative D call TRBD1 (6 bases). The V end lost 7 bases, the J end lost 2 bases, and 17 bases lay between the germline ends. This CDR3 comprises 15 residues. Germline V gene data show CDR1 as SNHLY and CDR2 as FYNNEI. For the CDR3, the DNA is TGTGCCAGCAAGGGGGGTTTGATCCGTAACACTGAAGCTTTCTTT. As protein: CASKGGLIRNTEAFF.

This clonotype turned up a few times. The rearrangement joins TRBV20-1 to TRBJ1-1, with D possibly being TRBD1 (5 bases). This CDR3 region has 14 residues. The germline CDR1 and CDR2 sequences are DFQATT and SNEGSKA (reference sequence). The V end lost 4 bases, the J end lost 4 bases, and 16 bases lay between the germline ends. CDR3 region: CSANHPGTSTEAFF. CDR3 bases: TGCAGTGCTAATCATCCCGGGACCAGCACTGAAGCTTTCTTT.

This chain uses TRBV27 with TRBJ2-7; 7 nucleotides line up with TRBD1. CDR3 size: 12 residues. After removal of 6 bases from V and 3 bases from J, the junction contained 2 bases not matched to a gene. Per germline, CDR1 MNHEY and CDR2 SMNVEV (reference sequence). This chain's CDR3 is CASRRTGYEQYF. As DNA, the CDR3 is TGTGCCAGCAGGAGGACAGGCTACGAGCAGTACTTC.

The V call is TRBV20-1, the J call TRBJ2-7, with D perhaps matching TRBD1 (5 bases). The CDR3 contains 12 residues. Germline CDR1 reads DFQATT; CDR2 reads SNEGSKA (reference sequence). Trimming took off 5 bases at V and 1 base at J, with 9 bases between the two ends. The CDR3 loop reads CSARTNSYEQYF. CDR3 bases: TGCAGTGCTCGGACAAATTCCTACGAGCAGTACTTC.

The J gene is TRBJ2-2, the V gene TRBV14; D possibly corresponds to TRBD2 (5 bases). Between the trimmed V and J ends, which lost 6 bases and 4 bases, there was a span of 18 bases. This CDR3 contains 16 residues. Germline-derived CDR1 and CDR2 are SGHDN and FVKESK. CDR3 coding DNA: TGTGCCAGCAGTCGCGCCTCCGGGATGATCACCGGGGAGCTGTTTTTT. It codes for CASSRASGMITGELFF.

The sample holds a few counts of this clonotype. J is TRBJ2-1 and V is TRBV7-3; maybe TRBD1 (6 bases). This CDR3 contains 14 residues. Germline lookup yields CDR1 SGHTA and CDR2 FQGTGA. Trimming took off 6 bases at V and 9 bases at J, with 18 bases between the two ends. CDR3 amino acids: CASSLVVTGGEQFF. The CDR3 nucleotides are TGTGCCAGCAGTCTCGTCGTGACAGGCGGTGAGCAGTTCTTC.

This clonotype was counted a few times. J is TRBJ2-2 and V is TRBV4-2; D not resolved. CDR3 size: 15 residues. Per germline, CDR1 LGHNA and CDR2 YNFKEQ. V was pared by 1 base and J by 0 bases, with 6 bases between. CDR3 sequence reads: CASSQANTNTGELFF. DNA for the CDR3: TGTGCCAGCAGCCAAGCCAATACGAACACCGGGGAGCTGTTTTTT.

This chain links TRBV18 with TRBJ2-5, with a weak D call TRBD2 (6 bases). The V gene lost 4 bases and the J gene lost 5 bases, with 11 bases spanning the gap. CDR1 and CDR2 (germline): KGHSH, LQKENI. The CDR3 covers 13 residues. The CDR3 is CASSQGLEETQYF. CDR3 coding DNA: TGTGCCAGCTCACAGGGACTGGAGGAGACCCAGTACTTC.

The chain is built from TRBV6-2 or TRBV6-3 and TRBJ1-2, with 7 bases lining up with TRBD1. Trimming cost V 5 bases and J 8 bases; bases outside gene matches: 11. The germline V gene encodes CDR1 MNHEY and CDR2 SVGEGT. The CDR3 length is 14 residues. This CDR3 reads CASSRGQSSEGYTF. The CDR3 coding sequence is TGTGCCAGCAGTCGGGGACAGTCTTCTGAGGGCTACACCTTC.